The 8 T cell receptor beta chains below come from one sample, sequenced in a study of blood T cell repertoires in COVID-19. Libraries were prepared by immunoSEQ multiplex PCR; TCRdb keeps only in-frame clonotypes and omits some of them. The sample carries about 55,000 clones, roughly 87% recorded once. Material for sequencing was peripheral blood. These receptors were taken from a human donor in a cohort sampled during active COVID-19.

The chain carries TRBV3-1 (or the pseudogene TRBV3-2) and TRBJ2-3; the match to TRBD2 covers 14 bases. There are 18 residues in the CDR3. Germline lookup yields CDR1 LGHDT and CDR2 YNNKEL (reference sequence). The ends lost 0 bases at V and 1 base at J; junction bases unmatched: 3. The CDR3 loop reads CASSQEPGLAGGTDTQYF. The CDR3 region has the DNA TGTGCCAGCAGCCAAGAGCCGGGACTAGCGGGGGGCACAGATACGCAGTATTTT.

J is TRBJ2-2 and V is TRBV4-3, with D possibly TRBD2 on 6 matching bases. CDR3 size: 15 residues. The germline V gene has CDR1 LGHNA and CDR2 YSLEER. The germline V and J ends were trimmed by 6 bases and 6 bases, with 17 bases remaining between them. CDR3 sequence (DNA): TGCGCCAGCAGACCCCAGACCCCGGGAGCCGGGGAGCTGTTTTTT. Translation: CASRPQTPGAGELFF.

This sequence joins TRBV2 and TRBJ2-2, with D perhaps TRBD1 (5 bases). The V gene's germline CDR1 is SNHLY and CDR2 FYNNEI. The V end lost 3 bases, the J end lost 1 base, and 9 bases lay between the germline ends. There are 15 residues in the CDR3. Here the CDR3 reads CASSDRARNTGELFF. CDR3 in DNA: TGTGCCAGCAGTGACAGGGCCCGGAACACCGGGGAGCTGTTTTTT.

The CDR3 loop is CASSGGSYNEQFF. CDR3 coding DNA: TGTGCCAGCAGTGGAGGCTCCTACAATGAGCAGTTCTTC. The rearrangement joins TRBV2 to TRBJ2-1; D call uncertain. The ends were cut back, 4 bases at V and 0 bases at J, with 4 bases in the middle. CDR1 and CDR2 (germline): SNHLY, FYNNEI. The CDR3 spans 13 residues.

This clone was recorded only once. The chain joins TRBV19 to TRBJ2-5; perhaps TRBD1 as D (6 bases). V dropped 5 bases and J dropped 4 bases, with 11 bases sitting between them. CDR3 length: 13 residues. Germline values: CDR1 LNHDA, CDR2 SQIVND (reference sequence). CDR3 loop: CASSVSTGETQYF. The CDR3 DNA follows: TGTGCCAGTAGTGTCTCGACAGGAGAGACCCAGTACTTC.

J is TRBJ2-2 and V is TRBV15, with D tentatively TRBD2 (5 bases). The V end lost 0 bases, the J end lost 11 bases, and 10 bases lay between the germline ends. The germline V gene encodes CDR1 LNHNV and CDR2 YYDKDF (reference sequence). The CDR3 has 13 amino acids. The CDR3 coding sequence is TGTGCCACCAGCAGAGAATCGGCGGGTGAGCTGTTTTTT. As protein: CATSRESAGELFF. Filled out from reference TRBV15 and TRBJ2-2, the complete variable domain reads DAMVIQNPRYQVTQFGKPVTLSCSQTLNHNVMYWYQQKSSQAPKLLFHYYDKDFNNEADTPDNFQSRRPNTSFCFLDIRSPGLGDTAMYLCATSRESAGELFFGEGSRLTVL.

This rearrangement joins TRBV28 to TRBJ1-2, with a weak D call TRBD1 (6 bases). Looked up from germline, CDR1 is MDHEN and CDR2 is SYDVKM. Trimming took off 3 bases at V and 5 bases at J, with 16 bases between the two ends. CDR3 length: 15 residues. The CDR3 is CASSFPLGAAYGYTF. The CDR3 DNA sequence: TGTGCCAGCAGTTTCCCGCTGGGGGCCGCATATGGCTACACCTTC.

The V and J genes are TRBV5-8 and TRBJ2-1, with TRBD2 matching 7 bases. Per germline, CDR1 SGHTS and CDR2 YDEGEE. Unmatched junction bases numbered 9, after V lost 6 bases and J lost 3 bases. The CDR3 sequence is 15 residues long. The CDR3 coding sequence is TGTGCCAGCACCCCCGGGACTATTCTCTACAATGAGCAGTTCTTC. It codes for CASTPGTILYNEQFF. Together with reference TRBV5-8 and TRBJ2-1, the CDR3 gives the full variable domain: EAGVTQSPTHLIKTRGQQATLRCSPISGHTSVYWYQQALGLGLQFLLWYDEGEERNRGNFPPRFSGRQFPNYSSELNVNALELEDSALYLCASTPGTILYNEQFFGPGTRLTVL.